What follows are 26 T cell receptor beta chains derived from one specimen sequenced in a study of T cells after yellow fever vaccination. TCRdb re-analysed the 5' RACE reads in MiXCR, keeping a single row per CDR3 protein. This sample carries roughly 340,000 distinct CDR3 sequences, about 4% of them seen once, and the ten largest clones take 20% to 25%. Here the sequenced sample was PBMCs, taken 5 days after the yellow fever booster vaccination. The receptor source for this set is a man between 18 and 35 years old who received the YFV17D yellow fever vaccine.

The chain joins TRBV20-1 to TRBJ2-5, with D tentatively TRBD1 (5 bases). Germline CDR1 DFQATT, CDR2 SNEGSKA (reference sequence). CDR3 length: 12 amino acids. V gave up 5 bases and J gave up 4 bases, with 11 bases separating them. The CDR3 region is CSAATVGETQYF. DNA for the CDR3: TGCAGTGCTGCGACAGTCGGAGAGACCCAGTACTTC.

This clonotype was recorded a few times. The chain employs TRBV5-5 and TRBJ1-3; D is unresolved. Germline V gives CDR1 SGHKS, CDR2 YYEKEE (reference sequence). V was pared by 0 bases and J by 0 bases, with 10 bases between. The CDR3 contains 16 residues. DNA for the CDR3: TGTGCCAGCAGCTTGGTCCCGCAAAACTCTGGAAACACCATATATTTT. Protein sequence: CASSLVPQNSGNTIYF.

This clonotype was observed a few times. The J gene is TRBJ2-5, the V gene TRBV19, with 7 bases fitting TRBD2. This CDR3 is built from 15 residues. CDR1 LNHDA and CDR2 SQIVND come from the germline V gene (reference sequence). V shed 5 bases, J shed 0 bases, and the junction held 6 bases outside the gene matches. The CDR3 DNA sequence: TGTGCCAGTAGTCCACAGACTAGCCACCAAGAGACCCAGTACTTC. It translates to CASSPQTSHQETQYF.

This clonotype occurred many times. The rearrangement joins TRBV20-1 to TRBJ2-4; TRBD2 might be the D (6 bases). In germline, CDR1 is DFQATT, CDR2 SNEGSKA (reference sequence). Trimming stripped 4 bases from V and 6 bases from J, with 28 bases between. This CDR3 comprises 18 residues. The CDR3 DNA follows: TGCAGTGCTACCCAGGTTCGGGGCGGGGCGCCGAGGGGAAACATTCAGTACTTC. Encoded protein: CSATQVRGGAPRGNIQYF.

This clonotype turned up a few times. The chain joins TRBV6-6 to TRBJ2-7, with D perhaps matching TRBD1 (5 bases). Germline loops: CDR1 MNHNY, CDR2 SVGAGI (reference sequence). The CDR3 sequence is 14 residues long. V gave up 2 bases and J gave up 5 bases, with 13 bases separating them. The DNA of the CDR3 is TGTGCCAGCAGTTACACACGACAGCCCCACGAGCAGTACGTC. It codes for CASSYTRQPHEQYV.

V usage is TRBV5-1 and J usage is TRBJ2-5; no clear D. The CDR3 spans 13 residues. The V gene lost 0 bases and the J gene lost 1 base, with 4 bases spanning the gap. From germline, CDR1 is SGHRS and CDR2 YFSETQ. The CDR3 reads CASSLEVQETQYF. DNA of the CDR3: TGCGCCAGCAGCTTGGAAGTCCAAGAGACCCAGTACTTC.

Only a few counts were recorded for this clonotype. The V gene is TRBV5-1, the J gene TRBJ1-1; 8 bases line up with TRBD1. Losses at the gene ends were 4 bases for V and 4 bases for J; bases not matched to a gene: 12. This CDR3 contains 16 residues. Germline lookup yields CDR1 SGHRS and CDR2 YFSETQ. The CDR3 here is CASSTGQGNLGTEAFF. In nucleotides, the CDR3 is TGCGCCAGCAGCACCGGACAGGGCAACTTAGGCACTGAAGCTTTCTTT.

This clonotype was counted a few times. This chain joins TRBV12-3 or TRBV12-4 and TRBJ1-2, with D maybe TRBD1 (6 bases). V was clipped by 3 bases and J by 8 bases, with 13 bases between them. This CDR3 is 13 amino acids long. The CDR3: CASSFEGVRGYTF. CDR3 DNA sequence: TGTGCCAGCAGTTTTGAGGGGGTACGCGGCTACACCTTC.

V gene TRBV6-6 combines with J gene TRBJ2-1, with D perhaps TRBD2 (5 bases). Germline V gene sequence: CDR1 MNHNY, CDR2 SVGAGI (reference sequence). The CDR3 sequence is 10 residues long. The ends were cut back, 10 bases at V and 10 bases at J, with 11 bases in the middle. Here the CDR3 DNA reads TGTGCCACCAAATCGGGGGAGCAGTTCTTC. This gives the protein CATKSGEQFF.

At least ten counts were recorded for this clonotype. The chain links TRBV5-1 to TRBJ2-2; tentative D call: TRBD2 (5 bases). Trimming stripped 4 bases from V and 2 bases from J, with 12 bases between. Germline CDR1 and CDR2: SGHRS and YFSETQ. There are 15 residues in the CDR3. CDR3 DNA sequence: TGCGCCAGCAGCCCGGACTCCGGAAACACCGGGGAGCTGTTTTTT. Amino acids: CASSPDSGNTGELFF.

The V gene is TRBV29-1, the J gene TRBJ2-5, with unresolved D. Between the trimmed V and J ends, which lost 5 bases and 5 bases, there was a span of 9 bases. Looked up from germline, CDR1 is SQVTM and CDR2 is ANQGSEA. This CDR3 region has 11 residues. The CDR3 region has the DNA TGCAGCGTTAGGAGCACGGAGACCCAGTACTTC. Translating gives CSVRSTETQYF.

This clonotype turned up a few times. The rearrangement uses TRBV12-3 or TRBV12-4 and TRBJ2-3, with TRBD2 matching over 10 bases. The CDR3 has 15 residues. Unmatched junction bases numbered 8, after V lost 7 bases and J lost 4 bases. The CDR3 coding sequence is TGTGCCAGCACCAAAGCGGGGGGGCCGGCAGATACGCAGTATTTT. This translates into CASTKAGGPADTQYF.

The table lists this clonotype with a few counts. As DNA, the CDR3 is TGCAGCGTTGAAGCACAGGGGGCTGGGGAGACCCAGTACTTC. Translating it yields CSVEAQGAGETQYF. The V gene is TRBV29-1, the J gene TRBJ2-5; TRBD1 agrees at 9 bases. V lost 1 base, J lost 5 bases, and 5 bases stayed unmatched. The V gene's germline CDR1 is SQVTM and CDR2 ANQGSEA. This CDR3 is 14 amino acids long.

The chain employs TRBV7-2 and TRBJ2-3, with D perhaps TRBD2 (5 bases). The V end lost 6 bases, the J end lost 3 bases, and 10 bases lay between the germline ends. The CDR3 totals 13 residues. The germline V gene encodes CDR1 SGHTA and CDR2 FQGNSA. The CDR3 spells CASRVGATDTQYF. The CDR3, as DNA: TGTGCCAGCAGAGTGGGAGCGACAGATACGCAGTATTTT.

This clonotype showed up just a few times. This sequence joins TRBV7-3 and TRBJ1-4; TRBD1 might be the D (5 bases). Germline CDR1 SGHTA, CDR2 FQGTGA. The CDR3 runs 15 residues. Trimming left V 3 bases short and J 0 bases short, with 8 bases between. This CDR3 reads CASSFAGTTNEKLFF. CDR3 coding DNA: TGTGCCAGCAGCTTCGCAGGGACAACTAATGAAAAACTGTTTTTT.

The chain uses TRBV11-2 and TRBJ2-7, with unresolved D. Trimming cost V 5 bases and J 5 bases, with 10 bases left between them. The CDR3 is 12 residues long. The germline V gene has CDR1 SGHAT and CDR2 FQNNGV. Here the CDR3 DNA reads TGTGCCAGCAGCCAGGTGACCCACGAGCAGTACTTC. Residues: CASSQVTHEQYF.

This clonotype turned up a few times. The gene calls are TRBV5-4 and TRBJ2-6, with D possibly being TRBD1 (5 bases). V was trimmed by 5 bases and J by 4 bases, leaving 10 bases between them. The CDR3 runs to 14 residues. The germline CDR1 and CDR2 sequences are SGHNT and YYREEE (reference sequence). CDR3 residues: CASRAGPGANVLTF. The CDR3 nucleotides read TGTGCCAGCAGGGCAGGGCCCGGGGCCAACGTCCTGACTTTC.

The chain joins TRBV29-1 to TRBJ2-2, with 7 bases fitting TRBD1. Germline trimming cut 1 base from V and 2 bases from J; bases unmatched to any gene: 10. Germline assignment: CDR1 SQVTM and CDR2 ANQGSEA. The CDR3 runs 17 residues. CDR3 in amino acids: CSVEGYLGGPNTGELFF. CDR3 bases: TGCAGCGTTGAAGGATATTTAGGGGGCCCCAACACCGGGGAGCTGTTTTTT.

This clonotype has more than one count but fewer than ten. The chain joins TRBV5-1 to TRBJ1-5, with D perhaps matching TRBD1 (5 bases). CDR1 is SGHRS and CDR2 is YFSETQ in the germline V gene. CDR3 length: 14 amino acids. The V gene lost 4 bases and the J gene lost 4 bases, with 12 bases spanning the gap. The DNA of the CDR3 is TGCGCCAGCAGCCTGCCAGGGCCAAATCAGCCCCAGCATTTT. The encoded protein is CASSLPGPNQPQHF.

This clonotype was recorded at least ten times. CDR3 sequence: CASSLRTGGNTIYF. The CDR3 nucleotides are TGCGCCAGCAGCTTAAGGACGGGGGGAAACACCATATATTTT. The chain carries TRBV5-1 and TRBJ1-3, with D uncertain. Germline values: CDR1 SGHRS, CDR2 YFSETQ. This CDR3 region has 14 residues. Trimming left V 2 bases short and J 4 bases short, with 10 bases between.

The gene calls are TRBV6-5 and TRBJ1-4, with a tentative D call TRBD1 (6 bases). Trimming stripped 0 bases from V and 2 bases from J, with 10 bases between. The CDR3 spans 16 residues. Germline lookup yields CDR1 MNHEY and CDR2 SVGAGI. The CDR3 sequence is CASSYSGTYTNEKLFF. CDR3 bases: TGTGCCAGCAGTTACTCAGGGACATATACTAATGAAAAACTGTTTTTT.

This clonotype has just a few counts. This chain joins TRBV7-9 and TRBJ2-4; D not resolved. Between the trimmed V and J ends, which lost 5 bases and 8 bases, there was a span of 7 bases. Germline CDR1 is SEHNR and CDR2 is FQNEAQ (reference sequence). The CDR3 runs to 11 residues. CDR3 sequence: CASSISDIQYF. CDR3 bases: TGTGCCAGCAGCATATCGGACATTCAGTACTTC.

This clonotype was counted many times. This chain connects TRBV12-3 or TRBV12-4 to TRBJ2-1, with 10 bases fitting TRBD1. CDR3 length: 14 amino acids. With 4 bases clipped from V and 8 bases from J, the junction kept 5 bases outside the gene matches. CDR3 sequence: CASSWRQGAYEQFF. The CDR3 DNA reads TGTGCCAGCAGTTGGCGACAGGGGGCCTATGAGCAGTTCTTC.

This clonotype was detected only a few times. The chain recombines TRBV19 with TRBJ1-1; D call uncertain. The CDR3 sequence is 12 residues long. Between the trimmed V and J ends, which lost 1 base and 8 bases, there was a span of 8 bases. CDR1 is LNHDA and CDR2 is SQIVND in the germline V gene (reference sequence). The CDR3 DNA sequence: TGTGCCAGTAGTATAGCGATGGGGGAAGCTTTCTTT. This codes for CASSIAMGEAFF.

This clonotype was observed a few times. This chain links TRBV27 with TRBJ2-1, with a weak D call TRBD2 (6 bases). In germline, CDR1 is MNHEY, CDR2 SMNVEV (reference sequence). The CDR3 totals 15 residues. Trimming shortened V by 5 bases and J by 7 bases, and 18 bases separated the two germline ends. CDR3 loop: CASSISPLGGNEQFF. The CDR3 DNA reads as TGTGCCAGCAGTATAAGCCCCCTGGGGGGTAATGAGCAGTTCTTC.

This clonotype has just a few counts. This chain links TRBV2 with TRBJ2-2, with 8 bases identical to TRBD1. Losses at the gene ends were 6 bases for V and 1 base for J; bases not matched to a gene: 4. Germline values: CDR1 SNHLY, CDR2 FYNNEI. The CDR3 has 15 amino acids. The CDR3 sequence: CASSRTGMNTGELFF. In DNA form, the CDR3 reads TGTGCCAGCAGCAGGACAGGGATGAACACCGGGGAGCTGTTTTTT.